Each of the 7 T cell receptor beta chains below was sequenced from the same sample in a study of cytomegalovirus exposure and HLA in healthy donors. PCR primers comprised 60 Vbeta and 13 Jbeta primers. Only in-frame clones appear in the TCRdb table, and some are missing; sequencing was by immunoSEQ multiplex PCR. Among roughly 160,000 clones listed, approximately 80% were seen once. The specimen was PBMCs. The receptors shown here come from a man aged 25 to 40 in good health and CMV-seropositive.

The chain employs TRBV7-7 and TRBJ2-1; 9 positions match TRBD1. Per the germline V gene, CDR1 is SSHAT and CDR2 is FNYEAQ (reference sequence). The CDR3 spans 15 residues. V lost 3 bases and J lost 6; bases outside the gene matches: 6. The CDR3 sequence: CASSLGTGLLNEQFF. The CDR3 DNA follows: TGTGCCAGCAGCTTGGGGACAGGGCTCCTCAATGAGCAGTTCTTC.

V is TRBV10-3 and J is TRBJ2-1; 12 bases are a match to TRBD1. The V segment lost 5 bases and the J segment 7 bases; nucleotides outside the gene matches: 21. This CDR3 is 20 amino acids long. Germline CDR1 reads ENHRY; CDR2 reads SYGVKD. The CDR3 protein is CAISRASGTGGELTLNEQFF. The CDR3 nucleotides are TGTGCCATCAGTCGAGCCTCCGGGACAGGGGGCGAATTAACATTGAATGAGCAGTTCTTC.

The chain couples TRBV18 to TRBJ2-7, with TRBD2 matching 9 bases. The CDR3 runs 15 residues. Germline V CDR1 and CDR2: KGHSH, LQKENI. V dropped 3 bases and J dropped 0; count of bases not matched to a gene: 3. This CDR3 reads CASSPGLARSYEQYF. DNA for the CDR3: TGTGCCAGCTCACCGGGACTAGCTCGCTCCTACGAGCAGTACTTC.

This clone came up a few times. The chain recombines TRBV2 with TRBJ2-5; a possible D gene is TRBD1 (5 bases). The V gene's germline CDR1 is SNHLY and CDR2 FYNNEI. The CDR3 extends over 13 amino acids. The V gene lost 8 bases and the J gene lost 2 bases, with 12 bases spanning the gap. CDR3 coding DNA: TGTGCCAGCCAAGGACAAAATCAAGAGACCCAGTACTTC. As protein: CASQGQNQETQYF.

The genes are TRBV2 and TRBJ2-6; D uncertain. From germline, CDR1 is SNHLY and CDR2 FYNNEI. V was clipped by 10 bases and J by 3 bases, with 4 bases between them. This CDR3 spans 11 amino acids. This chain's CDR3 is CATGGANVLTF. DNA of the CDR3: TGTGCCACCGGTGGGGCCAACGTCCTGACTTTC. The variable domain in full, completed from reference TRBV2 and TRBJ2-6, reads EPEVTQTPSHQVTQMGQEVILRCVPISNHLYFYWYRQILGQKVEFLVSFYNNEISEKSEIFDDQFSVERPDGSNFTLKIRSTKLEDSAMYFCATGGANVLTFGAGSRLTVL.

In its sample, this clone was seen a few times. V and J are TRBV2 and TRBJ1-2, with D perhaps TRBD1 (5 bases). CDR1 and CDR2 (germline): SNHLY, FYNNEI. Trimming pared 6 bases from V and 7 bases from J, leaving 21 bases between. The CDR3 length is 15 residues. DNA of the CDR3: TGTGCCAGCAGAGATTTTGCAGGGACGGGAGGTGGCTACACCTTC. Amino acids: CASRDFAGTGGGYTF. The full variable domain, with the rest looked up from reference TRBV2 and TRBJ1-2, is EPEVTQTPSHQVTQMGQEVILRCVPISNHLYFYWYRQILGQKVEFLVSFYNNEISEKSEIFDDQFSVERPDGSNFTLKIRSTKLEDSAMYFCASRDFAGTGGGYTFGSGTRLTVV.

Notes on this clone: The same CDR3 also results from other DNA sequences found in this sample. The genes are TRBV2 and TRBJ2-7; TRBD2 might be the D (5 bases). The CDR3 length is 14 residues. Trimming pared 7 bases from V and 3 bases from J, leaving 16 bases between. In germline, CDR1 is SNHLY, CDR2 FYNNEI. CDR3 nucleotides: TGTGCCAGCAACCCGGACGGGGTCTTCTACGAGCAGTACTTC. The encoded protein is CASNPDGVFYEQYF.